This T cell receptor beta chain was recovered during a study of PD-1 blockade in classical Hodgkin lymphoma. At the level of the study: Patients were given intravenous nivolumab, 3 mg/kg, every 2 weeks.

Study outcomes and limitations: Patients newly diagnosed and complete responders had comparable baseline diversity.

Libraries were prepared by immunoSEQ multiplex PCR; TCRdb keeps only in-frame clonotypes and omits some of them. This sample has 35,000 to 40,000 clones, with just over 85% found just once. This CDR3 contains 15 residues. The V gene end was trimmed by 5 bases and the J gene end by 3 bases; junction bases not matched to a gene: 7. Per the germline V gene, CDR1 is SNHLY and CDR2 is FYNNEI. A note on this clone: What it recognizes is unknown.

Each patient's relapse followed autologous stem cell transplantation, and brentuximab vedotin exposure varied. The sequencing used peripheral blood mononuclear cells (PBMCs), collected before the second cycle of nivolumab. The TCR was taken from a human donor with classical Hodgkin lymphoma. The chain links TRBV2 to TRBJ2-3; 8 nucleotides line up with TRBD2. Here the CDR3 DNA reads TGTGCCAGCAGTATAGCGGGAAGTGGGACAGATACGCAGTATTTT. Translated: CASSIAGSGTDTQYF.